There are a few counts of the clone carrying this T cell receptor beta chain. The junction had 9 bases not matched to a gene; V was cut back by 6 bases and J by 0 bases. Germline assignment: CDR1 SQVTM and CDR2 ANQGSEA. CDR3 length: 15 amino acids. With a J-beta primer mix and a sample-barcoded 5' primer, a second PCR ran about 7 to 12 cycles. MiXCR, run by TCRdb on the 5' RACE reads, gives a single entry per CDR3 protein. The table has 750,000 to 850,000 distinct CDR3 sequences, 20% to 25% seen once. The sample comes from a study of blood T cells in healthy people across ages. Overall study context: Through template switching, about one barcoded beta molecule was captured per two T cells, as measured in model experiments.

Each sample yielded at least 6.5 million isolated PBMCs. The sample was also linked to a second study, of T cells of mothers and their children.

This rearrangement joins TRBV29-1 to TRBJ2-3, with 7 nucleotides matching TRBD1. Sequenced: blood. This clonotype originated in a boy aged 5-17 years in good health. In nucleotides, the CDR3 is TGCAGCGTCGACCGGACAGGCACTAGCACAGATACGCAGTATTTT. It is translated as CSVDRTGTSTDTQYF.